Presented here are 15 T cell receptor beta chains from one specimen sequenced in a study of identical twins. MiXCR was run by TCRdb on the 5' RACE reads, yielding one entry per CDR3 protein. The data show about 720,000 distinct CDR3 sequences, 8.5% to 9.5% seen once. The data were also submitted as part of a second study, on yellow fever vaccine responses in identical twins.

The sequencing input was PBMCs. These receptors were collected from a woman between 18 and 29 years old in good health.

This clonotype was seen ten or more times. The rearrangement uses TRBV12-3 or TRBV12-4 and TRBJ2-1; 9 bases are a match to TRBD2. The CDR3 is made up of 14 amino acids. V lost 3 bases, J lost 9 bases, and 6 bases stayed unmatched. The CDR3: CASSFGLAGLEQFF. CDR3 DNA sequence: TGTGCCAGCAGTTTCGGTCTAGCGGGACTTGAGCAGTTCTTC.

This clonotype was seen a few times. The V and J genes are TRBV7-9 and TRBJ2-7, with D uncertain. CDR1 is SEHNR and CDR2 is FQNEAQ in the germline V gene (reference sequence). V was pared by 0 bases and J by 2 bases, with 14 bases between. The CDR3 has 16 amino acids. The CDR3 sequence is CASSLALVEDTYEQYF. The CDR3 coding sequence is TGTGCCAGCAGCTTAGCACTGGTGGAAGACACCTACGAGCAGTACTTC.

Many counts were recorded for this clonotype. CDR3 residues: CSASGPGLASYNEQFF. In DNA form, the CDR3 reads TGCAGTGCTAGCGGACCGGGACTAGCGTCCTACAATGAGCAGTTCTTC. J is TRBJ2-1 and V is TRBV20-1; 10 positions match TRBD2. CDR3 size: 16 residues. V dropped 3 bases and J dropped 1; count of bases not matched to a gene: 6. From germline, CDR1 is DFQATT and CDR2 SNEGSKA (reference sequence).

J is TRBJ2-2 and V is TRBV5-5; D may match TRBD1 or TRBD2 (5 bases each). Trimming left V 1 base short and J 5 bases short, with 12 bases between. CDR3 size: 15 residues. CDR1 and CDR2 from the germline V gene are SGHKS and YYEKEE (reference sequence). The DNA for the CDR3 is TGTGCCAGCAGCTTGTCAGGGAGATTAACCGGGGAGCTGTTTTTT. Residues: CASSLSGRLTGELFF.

The chain links TRBV7-9 to TRBJ2-5; TRBD1 aligns across 7 bases. The CDR3 runs to 17 residues. Germline V gene lookup returns CDR1 SEHNR and CDR2 FQNEAQ (reference sequence). The J segment lost 1 base and the V segment lost 5 bases, leaving 13 bases of the junction unmatched. The CDR3 nucleotides read TGTGCCAGCAGCCCGAGGGGGCACCAGTACCCCCAAGAGACCCAGTACTTC. Translation: CASSPRGHQYPQETQYF.

This clonotype came up a few times. The chain uses TRBV7-8 and TRBJ2-5; D unresolved. Trimming left V 2 bases short and J 2 bases short, with 9 bases between. Germline V gene sequence: CDR1 SGHVS, CDR2 FQNEAQ. This CDR3 comprises 14 residues. CDR3 nucleotide sequence: TGTGCCAGCAGCTTATACTCTGAACAAGAGACCCAGTACTTC. Its translation: CASSLYSEQETQYF.

The chain is built from TRBV7-2 and TRBJ2-5; D may be TRBD2 (6 bases). CDR1 and CDR2 (germline): SGHTA, FQGNSA. Trimming took off 1 base at V and 5 bases at J, with 14 bases between the two ends. The CDR3 extends over 15 amino acids. The CDR3 here is CASSLVAPGGETQYF. In DNA, the CDR3 is TGTGCCAGCAGCTTAGTAGCTCCCGGAGGGGAGACCCAGTACTTC. Using reference TRBV7-2 and TRBJ2-5 for the parts outside the CDR3, the full variable domain is GAGVSQSPSNKVTEKGKDVELRCDPISGHTALYWYRQSLGQGLEFLIYFQGNSAPDKSGLPSDRFSAERTGGSVSTLTIQRTQQEDSAVYLCASSLVAPGGETQYFGPGTRLLVL.

In this sample, this clonotype turned up a few times. The chain links TRBV23-1 to TRBJ2-5; tentatively, D is TRBD1 (5 bases). TRBV23-1 has ORF status, its function being uncertain. V was shortened by 2 bases and J by 0 bases, with 19 bases between the two germline ends. The CDR3 contains 18 residues. In DNA form, the CDR3 reads TGCGCCAGCAGTCAACCCGAAGGGGCCATCCCGTACCAAGAGACCCAGTACTTC. Encoded protein: CASSQPEGAIPYQETQYF.

This clonotype was counted a few times. V and J are TRBV6-1 and TRBJ2-1; D may match TRBD1 or TRBD2 (5 bases each). CDR3 length equals 13 residues. Trimming stripped 4 bases from V and 9 bases from J, with 13 bases between. Germline V gives CDR1 MNHNS, CDR2 SASEGT. The CDR3 here is CASSGGWGFEQFF. The DNA of the CDR3 is TGTGCCAGCAGTGGCGGCTGGGGGTTTGAGCAGTTCTTC.

This clonotype was recorded at least ten times. The CDR3 DNA reads as TGCGCCAGCAGCTTGGAGACTAGCGTTAGCAATGAGCAGTTCTTC. Its protein is CASSLETSVSNEQFF. V and J are TRBV5-1 and TRBJ2-1, with 8 bases identical to TRBD2. CDR1 is SGHRS and CDR2 is YFSETQ in the germline V gene. CDR3 length: 15 amino acids. Unmatched junction bases numbered 5, after V lost 0 bases and J lost 6 bases.

The V call is TRBV12-3 or TRBV12-4, the J call TRBJ2-5; D remains ambiguous. Trimming pared 6 bases from V and 5 bases from J, leaving 16 bases between. This CDR3 contains 14 residues. CDR3 amino acids: CASSLEWSLETQYF. The CDR3 DNA is TGTGCCAGCAGCCTGGAATGGTCTCTGGAGACCCAGTACTTC.

This clonotype was seen only a few times. The chain joins TRBV20-1 to TRBJ2-7; 7 bases fit TRBD2. Germline V gene data show CDR1 as DFQATT and CDR2 as SNEGSKA (reference sequence). This CDR3 has 16 residues. Trimming at V came to 3 bases and at J to 0 bases, leaving 11 bases not matched to a gene. The CDR3 DNA reads as TGCAGTGCTAGTGACGTGAGGGCGGGGGACTCCTACGAGCAGTACTTC. Encoded protein: CSASDVRAGDSYEQYF.

V gene TRBV12-3 or TRBV12-4 combines with J gene TRBJ2-5, with TRBD2 identical over 8 bases. J gave up 5 bases and V 6 bases, and 8 bases lay outside the gene matches. CDR3 length equals 14 residues. CDR3 sequence: CASRGGLGAETQYF. The CDR3 nucleotides are TGTGCCAGCAGGGGGGGACTAGGGGCCGAGACCCAGTACTTC.

This clonotype showed up just a few times. The J gene is TRBJ2-1, the V gene TRBV27, with 10 bases that match TRBD2. CDR3 length equals 18 residues. The trim removed 5 bases at V and 7 bases at J, leaving 17 bases unmatched. CDR1 MNHEY and CDR2 SMNVEV come from the germline V gene (reference sequence). The CDR3 region is CASSPSVIAGGKRNEQFF. CDR3 bases: TGTGCCAGCAGTCCGAGCGTCATAGCGGGAGGAAAGAGGAATGAGCAGTTCTTC.

This clonotype was counted between two and nine times. This chain uses TRBV11-1 with TRBJ2-1; the match to TRBD2 covers 15 bases. V lost 3 bases, J lost 1 base, and 4 bases stayed unmatched. CDR3 length: 18 residues. Per germline, CDR1 SGHAT and CDR2 FQDESV (reference sequence). The CDR3 DNA follows: TGTGCCAGCAGCTTTGGACTAGCGGGAGGGAGGTCCTACAATGAGCAGTTCTTC. It specifies CASSFGLAGGRSYNEQFF.